This TCR beta chain was identified in a study of shared clonotypes between healthy human individuals (dated by TCRdb to 2020 to 2021). As for the study more broadly: The cohort included a few men and two women between 18 and 49 years of age. Between about 0.8 and 9.5 billion PBMCs per donor were obtained by leukapheresis. Per donor, three plates each were used for CD4 naive and CD4 memory, two for CD8 naive, and one for CD8 memory. The study deeply sequenced blood TCR repertoires of about 5 healthy adults to estimate repertoire size and the extent of clonotype sharing between individuals. To increase sequencing depth and limit assay-specific biases, TCR repertoire library preparation and sequencing were carried out by different laboratories using diverse techniques.

The donors were healthy, HIV-negative adults with no recently reported acute infections or vaccinations. All donors were Caucasian adults living in Nashville, Tennessee, USA. Magnetic negative selection was used to enrich CD4+ T cells, after which naive cells were positively selected on CD45RA and the negative fraction became the memory subset. Blood was collected by leukapheresis, and PBMCs were isolated by Ficoll-Histopaque density gradient centrifugation and then cryopreserved in liquid nitrogen vapor phase. Analytical flow cytometry was used to check the purity and quantity of each magnetically sorted T cell population. Genomic DNA was isolated from each sorted fraction and quantified by UV absorbance on a Nanodrop 2000c. For this chain, trimming is 6 bases at the V end and 8 bases at the J end, and the number of junction bases without a gene match is 8. The germline V gene specifies KGHSH as CDR1 and LQKENI as CDR2. From the cysteine up to the phenylalanine, the CDR3 has a length of 15 residues. Just CDR3 DNA is preserved here, 45 bases in frame from base 1.

Results the study describes overall, beyond this receptor: Clonotypes shared by all four sorted-subset donors showed higher generation probabilities than non-shared clonotypes. Because the study included only a small number of donors, the genetic and exposure-history diversity represented was limited. Pairwise subsampling led to the expectation that sequencing depth would affect the degree of clonotype sharing among donors. Sampling was restricted to blood, and TCR repertoires in tissue are likely to differ from TCR repertoires in blood. Larger estimated clonotype richness was generally found for naive subsets than for memory subsets. When a handful of donors were compared, the shared fraction of clonotypes was approximately 5% for naive CD4, 3.5% to 4% for naive CD8, 2.3% for memory CD4, and under 0.5% for memory CD8. Rarefaction of sorted-subset datasets indicated incomplete sequencing despite the large sequencing depth.

With respect to this clone: Its antigen specificity is not known. Base quality data are lacking; no much larger clone is found one base away.

Using the deep immunoSEQ assay, TCR CDR3 regions were amplified from genomic DNA by multiplex PCR. Genomic DNA extracted from each cell subset was distributed evenly over all wells of several immunoSEQ 96-well plates, and each plate served as one replicate. For sorted subsets, approximately 190 ng genomic DNA, equal to tens of thousands of T cell genomes, was loaded into each replicate PCR. The purified libraries were quantified using a Qubit 3.0 fluorometer, sized with a Bioanalyzer 2100, and then quantified again using the KAPA Library Quantification kit. Each immunoSEQ 96-well plate was sequenced on its own single-read 150-cycle Illumina NextSeq 550 flow cell. Under the source paper's analysis protocol: Because the immunoSEQ output held only junctional sequences and lacked quality scores, the filtering could not match the filtering applied to full-length reads. Sequences were annotated with PyIR, a Python wrapper for IgBLAST v1.9, and V/J genes and CDR3 were assigned using IMGT germline references. Any read was removed if the V/J assignment was weak (E-value above 1e-6), the CDR3 was missing, or the read contained stop codons, out-of-frame junctions, or ambiguous translated residues. A V3J clonotype was defined by an identical inferred V gene, J gene, and CDR3 amino acid sequence. Percentage overlap between repertoires was computed as shared unique clonotypes divided by the size of the smaller repertoire. Richness of each repertoire was evaluated using RTK rarefaction, the Chao1 estimator, and Recon v2.1 estimates of unobserved clonotypes. OLGA was used to compute generation probabilities for all TCRbeta clonotypes that the gDNA method yielded from a few donors. TCRdb carries this immuneACCESS record with in-frame sequences only. Its versions omit some clonotypes, under half of them owing to an unresolved V gene in the studies checked, with the rest unexplained. The DNA was the basis for D and trimming; V, J and clone size are from that table. The sample table records about 2,500,000 clones; more than 90% of these occur just once. Over 0.12% of the sample is in the top ten clones.

The chain uses TRBV18 and TRBJ2-1; 12 junctional bases match TRBD2. The TCR originated in a man aged 18 to 30 in good health. Sequencing input: naive CD4+ T cells sorted from blood. According to the study, the label for this sample's cell subset or site signals: CD45RA+ positively selected. The nucleotide sequence is TGTGCCAGCTCCCTCGGGACTAGCGGGTTAGATGAGCAGTTCTTC. Its amino acids are CASSLGTSGLDEQFF.